Each of the 3 T cell receptor beta chains below was sequenced from the same sample in a study of glioma-infiltrating T cells after dendritic cell vaccination. The assay was immunoSEQ multiplex PCR, and TCRdb's table has in-frame clones only and misses some. The sample shows under 100,000 clones, about 84% of them seen only once. The specimen was blood, collected before dendritic cell vaccination. These receptors were collected from a human donor with glioblastoma.

This clone came up a few times. J is TRBJ2-3 and V is TRBV19; D may be TRBD1 (5 bases). Germline V gene lookup returns CDR1 LNHDA and CDR2 SQIVND (reference sequence). V lost 6 bases to trimming and J lost 4 bases, with 11 bases between them. There are 13 residues in the CDR3. The CDR3 DNA sequence: TGTGCCAGTAGAGGCAGGGTAGCAGATACGCAGTATTTT. Translation: CASRGRVADTQYF.

This chain uses TRBV6-4 with TRBJ1-2; 8 nucleotides match TRBD1. Germline V lookup: CDR1 MRHNA, CDR2 SNTAGT. CDR3 length: 14 residues. Trimming removed 5 bases from V and 8 bases from J; junction bases left unmatched: 10. CDR3 amino acids: CASSRDRGVYGYTF. CDR3 DNA: TGTGCCAGCAGTCGCGACAGGGGAGTCTACGGCTACACCTTC.

This clone has a handful of counts. This chain connects TRBV6-6 to TRBJ1-5; D gene unclear. The CDR3 loop spans 13 amino acids. With 8 bases removed from V and 3 bases from J, the gap between germline ends came to 11 bases. CDR1 and CDR2 from the germline V gene are MNHNY and SVGAGI (reference sequence). The CDR3 spells CASSWAFNQPQHF. CDR3 sequence (DNA): TGTGCCAGCTCCTGGGCGTTCAATCAGCCCCAGCATTTT.